One sample yielded the 32 T cell receptor beta chains listed below, sequenced in a study of regulatory T cells in long-lasting Graves disease. Arm-PCR of CDR3 regions and iRepertoire HTBI primers were used to build TCR beta libraries. TCRdb ran MiXCR on the multiplex PCR reads and lists one entry per CDR3 protein. The table shows about 560,000 distinct CDR3 sequences, with about 15% occurring only once. Specified time point: newly diagnosed GD, antithyroid drugs for less than 3 months. PBMC RNA was the source of the TCR library. This same sample was also part of a study on T cells in Graves' hyperthyroidism and ophthalmopathy.

The sample here was peripheral blood mononuclear cells (PBMCs), taken at new diagnosis, from a patient treated with antithyroid drugs. Every receptor here comes from a man in his late teens or twenties with Graves disease.

This clonotype was counted a few times. The J gene is TRBJ2-5, the V gene TRBV19; D tentatively fits TRBD1 or TRBD2 (5 bases each). Germline CDR1 reads LNHDA; CDR2 reads SQIVND (reference sequence). This CDR3 is 14 amino acids long. Trimming removed 7 bases at V and 3 bases at J, with 15 bases between. In DNA, the CDR3 is TGTGCCAGTACCCCTCGGCGAGGGGAAGAGACCCAGTACTTC. The encoded protein is CASTPRRGEETQYF.

The V gene is TRBV5-6, the J gene TRBJ2-3; D is unresolved. This CDR3 comprises 12 residues. Trimming shortened V by 6 bases and J by 5 bases, and 10 bases separated the two germline ends. Germline lookup yields CDR1 SGHDT and CDR2 YYEEEE. DNA for the CDR3: TGTGCCAGCACCTTAACGGGAGATACGCAGTATTTT. Amino acids: CASTLTGDTQYF.

This clonotype showed up just a few times. This chain links TRBV19 with TRBJ1-5; weak D call: TRBD1 (5 bases). The V gene lost 4 bases and the J gene lost 2 bases, with 12 bases spanning the gap. Germline CDR1 and CDR2: LNHDA and SQIVND (reference sequence). The CDR3 has 15 amino acids. CDR3 DNA: TGTGCCAGTAGTAAAGGGGCTTGGGGCAATCAGCCCCAGCATTTT. Amino acids: CASSKGAWGNQPQHF.

Regarding this clonotype: A single base separates this from a much larger clone, so it may be a read error. The genes are TRBV2 and TRBJ1-2; D unclear. The V end lost 9 bases, the J end lost 2 bases, and 7 bases lay between the germline ends. The CDR3 extends over 11 amino acids. Germline lookup yields CDR1 SNHLY and CDR2 FYNNEI. As DNA, the CDR3 is TGTGCCAGGGCAGAGAACTATGGCTACACCTTC. Translated, it gives CARAENYGYTF.

This clonotype was counted many times. This rearrangement joins TRBV28 to TRBJ1-5; a weak D match, TRBD1 (5 bases). V was clipped by 5 bases and J by 0 bases, with 14 bases between them. Germline CDR1 is MDHEN and CDR2 is SYDVKM. CDR3 length: 16 residues. This chain's CDR3 is CASSPGRGNSNQPQHF. The CDR3 coding sequence is TGTGCCAGCAGTCCCGGACGGGGCAATAGCAATCAGCCCCAGCATTTT.

The chain combines TRBV20-1 with TRBJ2-7, with no clear D. Germline assignment: CDR1 DFQATT and CDR2 SNEGSKA (reference sequence). CDR3 length: 13 residues. V shed 0 bases and J shed 0 bases, with 6 bases lying between them. In nucleotides, the CDR3 is TGCAGTGCTAGAGACAGGTACTCCTACGAGCAGTACTTC. Protein sequence: CSARDRYSYEQYF.

The chain is built from TRBV6-1 and TRBJ1-3; 9 bases align to TRBD1. V shed 11 bases and J 0 bases; nucleotides not matched to a gene: 14. Germline CDR1 and CDR2: MNHNS and SASEGT. This CDR3 has 17 residues. The CDR3 here is CAGPGQGEGPSGNTIYF. The CDR3 DNA sequence: TGTGCCGGACCGGGACAGGGTGAGGGACCCTCTGGAAACACCATATATTTT.

Worth noting for this clonotype: A single base separates this from a much larger clone, so it may be a read error. J is TRBJ1-1 and V is TRBV20-1; D is unclear. Germline assignment: CDR1 DFQATT and CDR2 SNEGSKA (reference sequence). The CDR3 is 14 amino acids. Trimming removed 3 bases from V and 3 bases from J, with 14 bases in between. The CDR3 coding sequence is TGCAGTGCTAGGCCCGGTCTCCGTTACACTGAAGCTTTCTTT. This gives the protein CSARPGLRYTEAFF.

The chain has TRBV5-1 and TRBJ2-3; D remains ambiguous. Germline CDR1 SGHRS, CDR2 YFSETQ. Trimming shortened V by 1 base and J by 2 bases, and 11 bases separated the two germline ends. The length of the CDR3 is 15 residues. The DNA for the CDR3 is TGCGCCAGCAGCTTGATGGCAGGAGACACAGATACGCAGTATTTT. It codes for CASSLMAGDTDTQYF.

The gene calls are TRBV7-9 and TRBJ1-5; the match to TRBD1 covers 7 bases. CDR3 size: 15 residues. The junction had 4 bases not matched to a gene; V was cut back by 5 bases and J by 0 bases. Looked up from germline, CDR1 is SEHNR and CDR2 is FQNEAQ (reference sequence). CDR3 sequence reads: CASSRGQTSNQPQHF. The CDR3 DNA sequence: TGTGCCAGCAGCCGGGGACAGACTAGCAATCAGCCCCAGCATTTT.

V and J are TRBV5-1 and TRBJ2-4; D gene uncertain. The V end lost 1 base, the J end lost 8 bases, and 19 bases lay between the germline ends. The germline CDR1 and CDR2 sequences are SGHRS and YFSETQ. The length of the CDR3 is 16 residues. CDR3 loop: CASSLLGRTGLDIQYF. CDR3 DNA sequence: TGCGCCAGCAGCTTGCTGGGCAGGACCGGGTTAGACATTCAGTACTTC.

In this sample, this clonotype turned up many times. V is TRBV3-1 and J is TRBJ2-1; either TRBD1 or TRBD2 may supply D (6 bases each). Germline V gene lookup returns CDR1 LGHDT and CDR2 YNNKEL (reference sequence). This CDR3 region has 15 residues. Trimming took 4 bases from V and 6 from J, leaving 16 bases between them. CDR3 region: CASSPYGGWVNEQFF. The DNA for the CDR3 is TGTGCCAGCAGCCCCTACGGGGGCTGGGTCAATGAGCAGTTCTTC.

This clonotype was counted at least ten times. The chain has TRBV11-3 and TRBJ1-2; D possibly corresponds to TRBD1 (6 bases). CDR3 length: 13 amino acids. Germline values: CDR1 SGHNT, CDR2 YENEEA. V lost 5 bases to trimming and J lost 14 bases, with 21 bases between them. The DNA for the CDR3 is TGTGCCAGCAGCCCCAGTGGGACCGGGGGGCCGACCTTC. Translation gives CASSPSGTGGPTF.

V gene TRBV12-3 or TRBV12-4 combines with J gene TRBJ1-1; D may be TRBD1 (5 bases). The CDR3 length is 13 residues. The V end lost 6 bases, the J end lost 3 bases, and 11 bases lay between the germline ends. The CDR3, as DNA: TGTGCCAGCAGAGCCGGGGGTTACACTGAAGCTTTCTTT. Protein sequence: CASRAGGYTEAFF.

This clonotype was detected ten times or more. This chain connects TRBV6-1 to TRBJ2-5, with 8 positions matching TRBD2. Germline-derived CDR1 and CDR2 are MNHNS and SASEGT. This CDR3 is built from 14 residues. V lost 8 bases, J lost 5 bases, and 10 bases stayed unmatched. CDR3 amino acids: CASGPGTSSETQYF. The CDR3 coding sequence is TGTGCCAGCGGTCCTGGGACTAGTAGTGAGACCCAGTACTTC.

This clonotype was counted at least ten times. The J gene is TRBJ1-1, the V gene TRBV19; perhaps TRBD1 as D (6 bases). V was shortened by 4 bases and J by 1 base, with 13 bases between the two germline ends. CDR1 is LNHDA, CDR2 SQIVND, per germline (reference sequence). This CDR3 is built from 15 residues. The CDR3 is CASSTKQGQNTEAFF. The CDR3 DNA reads TGTGCCAGTAGTACAAAGCAGGGGCAGAACACTGAAGCTTTCTTT.

This clonotype was seen many times. The chain combines TRBV15 with TRBJ1-1, with D possibly matching TRBD1 (5 bases). V was cut by 1 base and J by 0 bases, with 9 bases left in between. This CDR3 has 15 amino acids. Germline-derived CDR1 and CDR2 are LNHNV and YYDKDF (reference sequence). DNA for the CDR3: TGTGCCACCAGCAGAGCAGGGCTAATGAACACTGAAGCTTTCTTT. Translated, it gives CATSRAGLMNTEAFF.

In its sample, this clonotype was seen many times. The chain combines TRBV7-8 with TRBJ2-7; D remains unclear. V dropped 4 bases and J dropped 8 bases, with 9 bases sitting between them. The length of the CDR3 is 11 residues. Germline V gene sequence: CDR1 SGHVS, CDR2 FQNEAQ. CDR3 protein: CASSSTLQQYF. Here the CDR3 DNA reads TGTGCCAGCAGCTCCACCCTTCAGCAGTACTTC.

The chain links TRBV9 to TRBJ1-2, with 9 bases aligning to TRBD1. CDR1 and CDR2 (germline): SGDLS, YYNGEE. V shed 1 base and J 7 bases; nucleotides not matched to a gene: 8. The CDR3 sequence is 15 residues long. The CDR3 is CASSVRQGGSSGYTF. The CDR3, as DNA: TGTGCCAGCAGCGTACGACAGGGGGGTTCCAGTGGCTACACCTTC. Variable domain in full (rest from reference TRBV9 and TRBJ1-2): DSGVTQTPKHLITATGQRVTLRCSPRSGDLSVYWYQQSLDQGLQFLIQYYNGEERAKGNILERFSAQQFPDLHSELNLSSLELGDSALYFCASSVRQGGSSGYTFGSGTRLTVV.

The table lists this clonotype with many counts. Written as DNA, the CDR3 is TGCGCCAGCAGTCAGGGGCAGGCCGCCGACGAGCAGTACTTC. This sequence encodes CASSQGQAADEQYF. V gene TRBV5-1 combines with J gene TRBJ2-7; weak D call: TRBD1 (6 bases). Germline CDR1 reads SGHRS; CDR2 reads YFSETQ. This CDR3 region has 14 residues. V gave up 5 bases and J gave up 5 bases, with 17 bases separating them.

This clonotype was seen more than once but under ten times. The chain combines TRBV20-1 with TRBJ1-4; TRBD1 agrees at 8 bases. The CDR3 sequence is 15 residues long. The germline V gene has CDR1 DFQATT and CDR2 SNEGSKA (reference sequence). The V segment lost 3 bases and the J segment 8 bases; nucleotides outside the gene matches: 11. CDR3 sequence reads: CSASQTGQVDEKLFF. CDR3 DNA sequence: TGCAGTGCTAGCCAGACGGGACAGGTGGACGAAAAACTGTTTTTT.

This chain joins TRBV9 and TRBJ2-6, with 7 bases fitting TRBD2. CDR1 and CDR2 (germline): SGDLS, YYNGEE. The junction had 8 bases not matched to a gene; V was cut back by 4 bases and J by 4 bases. The CDR3 runs 16 residues. The CDR3 reads CASSSRGDPGANVLTF. CDR3 nucleotides: TGTGCCAGCAGCTCCCGGGGGGATCCAGGGGCCAACGTCCTGACTTTC.

In its sample, this clonotype was seen a few times. This chain uses TRBV4-1 with TRBJ2-2, with unresolved D. The CDR3 covers 15 residues. V lost 1 base, J lost 1 base, and 7 bases lay in between. CDR1 MGHRA and CDR2 YSYEKL come from the germline V gene. This CDR3 reads CASSQAIRNTGELFF. The DNA of the CDR3 is TGCGCCAGCAGCCAAGCGATAAGGAACACCGGGGAGCTGTTTTTT.

This clonotype has ten or more counts. CDR3 region: CASSWALSYNEQFF. CDR3 in DNA: TGTGCCAGCAGTTGGGCCCTATCCTACAATGAGCAGTTCTTC. V and J are TRBV27 and TRBJ2-1; D gene unclear. V lost 4 bases and J 1 base, leaving 8 bases between the germline ends. The CDR3 is made up of 14 amino acids. Germline-derived CDR1 and CDR2 are MNHEY and SMNVEV (reference sequence).

The chain combines TRBV15 with TRBJ2-1; no reliable D call. V was cut by 0 bases and J by 4 bases, with 7 bases left in between. This CDR3 spans 14 amino acids. Germline lookup yields CDR1 LNHNV and CDR2 YYDKDF (reference sequence). Here the CDR3 reads CATSRDLGYNEQFF. The CDR3 region has the DNA TGTGCCACCAGCAGAGATCTAGGTTACAATGAGCAGTTCTTC.

This clonotype showed up many times. This rearrangement joins TRBV20-1 to TRBJ2-5, with 7 positions matching TRBD1. The V gene end was trimmed by 3 bases and the J gene end by 4 bases; junction bases not matched to a gene: 8. CDR3 length: 14 residues. Germline CDR1 is DFQATT and CDR2 is SNEGSKA (reference sequence). The CDR3 nucleotides read TGCAGTGCTAGTAGGGGGCAGGCCGGAGAGACCCAGTACTTC. Its translation: CSASRGQAGETQYF.

Ten or more counts support this clonotype. The chain combines TRBV6-2 or TRBV6-3 with TRBJ1-1; D may be TRBD1 (5 bases). In germline, CDR1 is MNHEY, CDR2 SVGEGT. V lost 6 bases to trimming and J lost 2 bases, with 13 bases between them. This CDR3 is 14 amino acids long. The DNA for the CDR3 is TGTGCCAGCAGCCCGGATGGGGGAAACACTGAAGCTTTCTTT. Its translation: CASSPDGGNTEAFF.

This clonotype was detected a few times. The chain has TRBV6-1 and TRBJ2-7; TRBD2 might be the D (7 bases). Trimming cost V 2 bases and J 2 bases, with 16 bases left between them. Germline V gene lookup returns CDR1 MNHNS and CDR2 SASEGT. This CDR3 is 16 amino acids long. The CDR3 region is CASSEWAGAGTYEQYF. The CDR3, as DNA: TGTGCCAGCAGTGAATGGGCGGGGGCCGGGACCTACGAGCAGTACTTC.

The chain has TRBV10-1 and TRBJ2-3; 11 bases map to TRBD2. With 5 bases clipped from V and 0 bases from J, the junction kept 7 bases outside the gene matches. The V gene's germline CDR1 is WNHNN and CDR2 SYGVQD (reference sequence). The CDR3 has 17 amino acids. The CDR3 nucleotides are TGCGCCAGCAGTCTTTCGACTAGCGGGACTAGCACAGATACGCAGTATTTT. Protein sequence: CASSLSTSGTSTDTQYF.

The V and J genes are TRBV11-2 and TRBJ2-3, with 11 bases identical to TRBD2. Germline V gene data show CDR1 as SGHAT and CDR2 as FQNNGV. V was pared by 3 bases and J by 2 bases, with 13 bases of the junction left unmatched. The CDR3 spans 19 residues. For the CDR3, the DNA is TGTGCCAGCAGCTTTCGCCAGACCCCTAGCGGGAGGATCACAGATACGCAGTATTTT. It translates to CASSFRQTPSGRITDTQYF.

There are many counts of this clonotype. Here the CDR3 reads CASSLSSEGWNEQFF. The DNA of the CDR3 is TGTGCCAGCAGCTTAAGCTCCGAGGGGTGGAATGAGCAGTTCTTC. The V gene is TRBV11-2, the J gene TRBJ2-1; perhaps D is TRBD1 or TRBD2 (5 bases each). Germline values: CDR1 SGHAT, CDR2 FQNNGV. The CDR3 is 15 residues long. Trimming took 2 bases from V and 7 from J, leaving 15 bases between them. Complete variable domain (other parts from reference TRBV11-2 and TRBJ2-1): EAGVAQSPRYKIIEKRQSVAFWCNPISGHATLYWYQQILGQGPKLLIQFQNNGVVDDSQLPKDRFSAERLKGVDSTLKIQPAKLEDSAVYLCASSLSSEGWNEQFFGPGTRLTVL.

This clonotype appeared many times. The chain links TRBV12-5 to TRBJ2-1; 11 bases fit TRBD2. With V trimmed by 2 bases and J by 9 bases, 9 bases remained unmatched. CDR3 length: 16 amino acids. Looked up from germline, CDR1 is LGHNT and CDR2 is FRNRAP. CDR3 protein: CASGLLIAGGVVEQFF. In DNA form, the CDR3 reads TGTGCTAGTGGTTTGTTAATAGCGGGAGGGGTGGTTGAGCAGTTCTTC.